This entry features one T cell receptor (beta chain) sequence. The record originates from a study of blood T cell repertoires in COVID-19. Whole-study context: The study drew acute and convalescent COVID-19 samples from the United States, Italy and Spain. PBMCs, B-cell-depleted T cells, or T cells provided the cDNA or gDNA that made up the material.

As handled by the study authors: Estimates of nucleated cell counts were drawn from the amplification of reference gene primers. The protocol was immunoSEQ multiplex PCR, while the TCRdb copy is restricted to in-frame clones and leaves out a portion. V, J and clone size reflect that table, while D and trimming were determined from the DNA. The repertoire consists of 35,000 to 50,000 clones, with about 85% occurring once and the leading ten covering 9% to 15%. The CDR3 consists of 13 residues. Per germline, CDR1 LGHNT and CDR2 FRNRAP. The J segment lost 5 bases and the V segment lost 5 bases, leaving 3 bases of the junction unmatched.

The sequencing sample was made of peripheral blood. The TCR was taken from a human donor in a cohort sampled during active COVID-19. The chain recombines TRBV12-5 with TRBJ2-1, with TRBD1 matching 7 bases. CDR3 bases: TGTGCTAGTGGTACGGGACAGAACAATGAGCAGTTCTTC. Translating gives CASGTGQNNEQFF.